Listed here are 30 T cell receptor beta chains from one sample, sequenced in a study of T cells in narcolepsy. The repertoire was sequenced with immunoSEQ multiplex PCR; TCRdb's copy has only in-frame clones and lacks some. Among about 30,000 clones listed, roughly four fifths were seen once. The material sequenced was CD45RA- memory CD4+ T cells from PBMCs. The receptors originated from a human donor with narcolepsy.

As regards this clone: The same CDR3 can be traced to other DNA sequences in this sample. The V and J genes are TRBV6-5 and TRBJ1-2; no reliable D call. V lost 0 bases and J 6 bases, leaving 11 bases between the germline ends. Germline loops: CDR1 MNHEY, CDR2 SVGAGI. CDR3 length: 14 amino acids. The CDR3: CASSYSGRGNGYTF. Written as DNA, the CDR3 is TGTGCCAGCAGTTACTCGGGTCGGGGTAATGGCTACACCTTC.

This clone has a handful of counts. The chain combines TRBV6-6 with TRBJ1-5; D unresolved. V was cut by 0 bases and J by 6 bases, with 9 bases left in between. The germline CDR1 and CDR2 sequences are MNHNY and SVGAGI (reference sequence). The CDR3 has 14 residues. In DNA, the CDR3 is TGTGCCAGCAGTTACTCAAGGGCGTTTCAGCCCCAGCATTTT. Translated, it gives CASSYSRAFQPQHF.

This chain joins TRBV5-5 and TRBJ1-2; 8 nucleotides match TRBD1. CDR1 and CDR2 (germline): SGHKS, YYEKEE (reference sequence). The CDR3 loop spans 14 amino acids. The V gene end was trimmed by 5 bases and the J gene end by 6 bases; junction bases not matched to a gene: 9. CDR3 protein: CASRLMDREDGYTF. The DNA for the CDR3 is TGTGCCAGCAGACTCATGGACAGGGAAGATGGCTACACCTTC.

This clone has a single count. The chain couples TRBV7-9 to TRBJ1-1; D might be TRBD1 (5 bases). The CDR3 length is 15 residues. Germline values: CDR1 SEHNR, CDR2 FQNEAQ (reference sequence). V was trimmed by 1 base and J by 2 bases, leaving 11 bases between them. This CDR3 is CASSLGRALNTEAFF. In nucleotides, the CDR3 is TGTGCCAGCAGCTTAGGCAGGGCCCTTAACACTGAAGCTTTCTTT.

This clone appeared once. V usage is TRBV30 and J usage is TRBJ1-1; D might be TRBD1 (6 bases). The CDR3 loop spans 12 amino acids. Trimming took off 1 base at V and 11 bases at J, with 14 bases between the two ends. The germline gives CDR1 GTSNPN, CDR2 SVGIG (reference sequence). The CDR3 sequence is CAWSAGEVRAFF. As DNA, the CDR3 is TGTGCCTGGAGTGCAGGGGAGGTTAGGGCTTTCTTT.

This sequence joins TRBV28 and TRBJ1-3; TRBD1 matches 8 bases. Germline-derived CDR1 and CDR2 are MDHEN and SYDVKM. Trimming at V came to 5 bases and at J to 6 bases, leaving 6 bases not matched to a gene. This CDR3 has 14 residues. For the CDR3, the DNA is TGTGCCAGCAGTCAAAGACAGGGGCCAAACACCATATATTTT. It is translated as CASSQRQGPNTIYF.

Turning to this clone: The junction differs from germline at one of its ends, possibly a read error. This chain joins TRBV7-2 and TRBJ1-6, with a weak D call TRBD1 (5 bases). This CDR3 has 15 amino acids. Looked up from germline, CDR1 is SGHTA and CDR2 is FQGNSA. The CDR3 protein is CASSRDSSYNSPPHF. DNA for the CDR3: TGTGCCAGCAGCAGAGACAGCTCCTATAATTCACCCCCCCACTTT.

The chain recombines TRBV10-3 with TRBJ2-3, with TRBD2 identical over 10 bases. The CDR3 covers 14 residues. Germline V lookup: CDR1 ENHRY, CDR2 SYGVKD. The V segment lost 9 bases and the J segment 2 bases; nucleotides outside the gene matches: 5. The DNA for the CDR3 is TGTGCCATTAGTAGCGGGGGGAACACAGATACGCAGTATTTT. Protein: CAISSGGNTDTQYF.

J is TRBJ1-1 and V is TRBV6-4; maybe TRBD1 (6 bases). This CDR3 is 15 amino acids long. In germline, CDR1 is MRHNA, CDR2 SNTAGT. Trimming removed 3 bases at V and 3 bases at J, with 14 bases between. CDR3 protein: CASSENRDSDTEAFF. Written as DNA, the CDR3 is TGTGCCAGCAGTGAAAACAGGGACTCTGACACTGAAGCTTTCTTT.

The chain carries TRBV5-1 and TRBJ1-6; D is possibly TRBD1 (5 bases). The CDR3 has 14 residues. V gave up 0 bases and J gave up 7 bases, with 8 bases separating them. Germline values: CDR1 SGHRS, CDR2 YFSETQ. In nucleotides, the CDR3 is TGCGCCAGCAGCTTGGCAGGGACCAATTCACCCCTCCACTTT. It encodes CASSLAGTNSPLHF. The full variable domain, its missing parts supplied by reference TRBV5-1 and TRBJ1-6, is KAGVTQTPRYLIKTRGQQVTLSCSPISGHRSVSWYQQTPGQGLQFLFEYFSETQRNKGNFPGRFSGRQFSNSRSEMNVSTLELGDSALYLCASSLAGTNSPLHFGNGTRLTVT.

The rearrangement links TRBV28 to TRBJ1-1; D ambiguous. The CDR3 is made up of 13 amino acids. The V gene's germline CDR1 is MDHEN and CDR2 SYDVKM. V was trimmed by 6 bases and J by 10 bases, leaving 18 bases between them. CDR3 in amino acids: CASRPVGKLVAFF. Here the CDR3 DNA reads TGTGCCAGCAGACCGGTCGGGAAATTGGTAGCTTTCTTT.

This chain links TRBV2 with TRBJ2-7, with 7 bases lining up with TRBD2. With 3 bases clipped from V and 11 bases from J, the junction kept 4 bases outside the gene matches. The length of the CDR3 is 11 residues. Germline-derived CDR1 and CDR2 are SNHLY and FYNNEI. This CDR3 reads CASSEGGRKYF. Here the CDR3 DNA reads TGTGCCAGCAGTGAGGGAGGGAGGAAGTACTTC.

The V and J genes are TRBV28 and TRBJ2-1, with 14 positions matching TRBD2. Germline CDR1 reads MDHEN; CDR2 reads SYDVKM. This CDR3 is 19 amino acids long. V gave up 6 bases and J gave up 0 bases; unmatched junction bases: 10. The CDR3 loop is CASSLTGTSGSSSYNEQFF. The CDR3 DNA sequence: TGTGCCAGCAGCCTAACCGGGACTAGCGGGAGCAGCTCCTACAATGAGCAGTTCTTC.

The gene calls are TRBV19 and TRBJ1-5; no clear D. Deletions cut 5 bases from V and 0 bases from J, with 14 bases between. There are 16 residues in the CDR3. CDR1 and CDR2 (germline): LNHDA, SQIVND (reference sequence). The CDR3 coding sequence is TGTGCCAGTAGTCGGGTACATGATTATAGCAATCAGCCCCAGCATTTT. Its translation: CASSRVHDYSNQPQHF. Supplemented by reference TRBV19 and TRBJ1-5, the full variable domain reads DGGITQSPKYLFRKEGQNVTLSCEQNLNHDAMYWYRQDPGQGLRLIYYSQIVNDFQKGDIAEGYSVSREKKESFPLTVTSAQKNPTAFYLCASSRVHDYSNQPQHFGDGTRLSIL.

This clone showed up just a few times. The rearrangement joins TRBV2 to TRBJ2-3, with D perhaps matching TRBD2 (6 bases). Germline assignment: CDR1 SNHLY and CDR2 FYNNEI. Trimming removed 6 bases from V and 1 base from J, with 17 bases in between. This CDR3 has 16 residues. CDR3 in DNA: TGTGCCAGCAGCCCTTATCTGGCGGGGCGCACAGATACGCAGTATTTT. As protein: CASSPYLAGRTDTQYF.

This chain's CDR3 is CSVLQGMYTEAFF. In DNA form, the CDR3 reads TGCAGCGTTCTACAGGGGATGTACACTGAAGCTTTCTTT. The genes are TRBV29-1 and TRBJ1-1; 7 bases map to TRBD1. The CDR3 length is 13 residues. The V and J ends lost 5 bases and 3 bases, in that order; junction bases with no gene match: 6. Germline V gene data show CDR1 as SQVTM and CDR2 as ANQGSEA. Full variable domain (missing parts from reference TRBV29-1 and TRBJ1-1): SAVISQKPSRDICQRGTSLTIQCQVDSQVTMMFWYRQQPGQSLTLIATANQGSEATYESGFVIDKFPISRPNLTFSTLTVSNMSPEDSSIYLCSVLQGMYTEAFFGQGTRLTVV.

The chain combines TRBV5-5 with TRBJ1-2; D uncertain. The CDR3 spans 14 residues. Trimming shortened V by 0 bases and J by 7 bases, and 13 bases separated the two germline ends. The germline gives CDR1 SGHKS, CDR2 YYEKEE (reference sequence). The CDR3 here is CASSLDVAPAGYTF. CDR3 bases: TGTGCCAGCAGCTTGGACGTCGCCCCGGCTGGCTACACCTTC.

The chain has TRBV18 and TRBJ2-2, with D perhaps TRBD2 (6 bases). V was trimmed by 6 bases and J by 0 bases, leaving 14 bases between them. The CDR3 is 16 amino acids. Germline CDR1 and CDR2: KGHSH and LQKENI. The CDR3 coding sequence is TGTGCCAGCTCCCAATGGAGGGGCACGAACACCGGGGAGCTGTTTTTT. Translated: CASSQWRGTNTGELFF.

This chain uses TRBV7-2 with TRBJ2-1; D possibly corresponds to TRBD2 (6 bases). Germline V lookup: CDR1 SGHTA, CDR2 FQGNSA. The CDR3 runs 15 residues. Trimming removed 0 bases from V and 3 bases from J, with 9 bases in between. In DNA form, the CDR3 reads TGTGCCAGCAGCTTAGCGCCTAGCGTCTACAATGAGCAGTTCTTC. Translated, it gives CASSLAPSVYNEQFF.

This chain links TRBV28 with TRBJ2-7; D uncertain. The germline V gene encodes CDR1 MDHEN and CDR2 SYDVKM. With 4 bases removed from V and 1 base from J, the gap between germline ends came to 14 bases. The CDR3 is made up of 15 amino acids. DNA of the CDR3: TGTGCCAGCAGTTCCCCACCGACAAATTCCTACGAGCAGTACTTC. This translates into CASSSPPTNSYEQYF.

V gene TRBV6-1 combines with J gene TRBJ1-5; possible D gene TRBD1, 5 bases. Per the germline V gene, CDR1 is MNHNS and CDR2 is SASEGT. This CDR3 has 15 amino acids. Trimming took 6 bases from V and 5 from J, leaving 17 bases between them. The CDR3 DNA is TGTGCCAGCAGGAAAACGGACACCACAGATCAGCCCCAGCATTTT. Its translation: CASRKTDTTDQPQHF.

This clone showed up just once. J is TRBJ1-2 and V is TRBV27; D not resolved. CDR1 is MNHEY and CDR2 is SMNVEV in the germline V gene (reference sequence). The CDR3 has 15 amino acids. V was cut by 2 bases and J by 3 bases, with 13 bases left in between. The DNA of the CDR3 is TGTGCCAGCAGTTTACTCTCCCAGGTTGACTATGGCTACACCTTC. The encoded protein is CASSLLSQVDYGYTF.

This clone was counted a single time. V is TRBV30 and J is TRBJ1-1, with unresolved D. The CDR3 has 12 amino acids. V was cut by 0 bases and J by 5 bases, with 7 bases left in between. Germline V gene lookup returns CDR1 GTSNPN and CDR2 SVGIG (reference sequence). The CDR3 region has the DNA TGTGCCTGGAGTGTAGGAGCTACTGAAGCTTTCTTT. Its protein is CAWSVGATEAFF.

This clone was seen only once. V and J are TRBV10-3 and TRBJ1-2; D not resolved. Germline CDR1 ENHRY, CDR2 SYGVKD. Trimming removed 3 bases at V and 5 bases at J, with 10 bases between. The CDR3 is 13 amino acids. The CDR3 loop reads CAISDSEWYGYTF. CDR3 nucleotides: TGTGCCATCAGTGACTCCGAGTGGTATGGCTACACCTTC.

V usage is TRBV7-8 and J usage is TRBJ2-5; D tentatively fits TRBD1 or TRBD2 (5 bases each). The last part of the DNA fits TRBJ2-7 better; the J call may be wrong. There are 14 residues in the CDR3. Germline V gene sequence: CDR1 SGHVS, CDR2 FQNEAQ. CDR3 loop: CASSFEGLPYEQYF. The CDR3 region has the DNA TGTGCCAGCAGCTTTGAGGGGCTCCCCTACGAGCAGTACTTC.

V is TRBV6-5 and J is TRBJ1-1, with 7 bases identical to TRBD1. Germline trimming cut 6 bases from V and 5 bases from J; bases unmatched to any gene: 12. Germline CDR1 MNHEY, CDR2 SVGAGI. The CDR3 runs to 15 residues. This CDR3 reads CASSKDRVGRTEAFF. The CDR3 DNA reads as TGTGCCAGCAGCAAAGACAGGGTCGGAAGGACTGAAGCTTTCTTT.

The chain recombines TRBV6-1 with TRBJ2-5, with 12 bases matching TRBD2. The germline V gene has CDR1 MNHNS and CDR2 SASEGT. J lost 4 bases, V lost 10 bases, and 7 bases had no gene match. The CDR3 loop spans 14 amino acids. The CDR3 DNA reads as TGTGCCACCCTACTAGCGGGAGGTATAGAGACCCAGTACTTC. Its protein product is CATLLAGGIETQYF.

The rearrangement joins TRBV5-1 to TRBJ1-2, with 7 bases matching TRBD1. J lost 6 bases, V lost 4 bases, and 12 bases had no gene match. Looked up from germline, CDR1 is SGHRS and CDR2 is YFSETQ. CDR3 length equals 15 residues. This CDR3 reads CASSPGGRGHNGYTF. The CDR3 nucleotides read TGCGCCAGCAGCCCGGGAGGAAGGGGGCATAATGGCTACACCTTC.

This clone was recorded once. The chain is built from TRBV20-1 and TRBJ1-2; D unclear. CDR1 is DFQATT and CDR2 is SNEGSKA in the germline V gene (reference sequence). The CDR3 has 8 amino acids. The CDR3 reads CRGDGYTF. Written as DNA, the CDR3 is TGCAGAGGAGATGGCTACACCTTC.

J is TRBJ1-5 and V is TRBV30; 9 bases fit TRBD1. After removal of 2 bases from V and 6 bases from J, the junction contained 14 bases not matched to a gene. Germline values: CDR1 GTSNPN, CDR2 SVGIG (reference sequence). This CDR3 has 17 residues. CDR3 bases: TGTGCCTGGAGTCAACCTCTACGACAGGGGGGTGGTCAGCCCCAGCATTTT. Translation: CAWSQPLRQGGGQPQHF.